The source of this TCR beta chain is a study of T cells in Graves' hyperthyroidism and ophthalmopathy. Overall study results and limits: By a 13 V-J model, ophthalmopathy was set apart from stable hyperthyroidism.

In making diagnoses, clinical symptoms, serum thyroxine and TRAb, thyroid ultrasound and orbital computed tomography were all used. TCR beta CDR3 regions were amplified from RNA. In the first-round RT-PCR of the TCR CDR3, the HTBI primer set was used. TCRdb analysed the multiplex PCR reads with MiXCR anew, one entry per CDR3 protein. The sample includes a few hundred thousand distinct CDR3 sequences, less than 25% of them seen just once. Germline values: CDR1 MDHEN, CDR2 SYDVKM. Trimming cost V 8 bases and J 8 bases, with 18 bases left between them. This CDR3 has 13 amino acids. In regard to this clonotype: Antigen unknown.

The specimen was blood. V and J are TRBV28 and TRBJ1-2; D is ambiguous. This TCR came from a man between 18 and 29 years old with Graves' hyperthyroidism. The DNA of the CDR3 is TGTGCCAGCGACCGATCGGACCTTACAGGCTACACCTTC. Translated, it gives CASDRSDLTGYTF.